This T cell receptor beta chain was profiled in a study of blood T cells in healthy people across ages. Then a second PCR, running about 7 to 11 cycles, was carried out with a sample-barcoded 5' primer and a J-beta primer mix. MiXCR, applied by TCRdb to the 5' RACE reads, yields one record per CDR3 protein. The profile shows under 750,000 distinct CDR3 sequences, 40% to 50% of them singletons. The CDR3 loop spans 18 amino acids. Trimming cost V 7 bases and J 3 bases, with 26 bases left between them. The sequence was obtained from an older man in good health. The chain employs TRBV12-3 or TRBV12-4 and TRBJ2-3; the D call may be TRBD1 or TRBD2 (5 bases each). Material: blood. The chain's CDR3 is CASTEPRGGRFGTDTQYF. DNA for the CDR3: TGTGCCAGCACCGAACCCCGGGGCGGCAGATTTGGTACAGATACGCAGTATTTT.